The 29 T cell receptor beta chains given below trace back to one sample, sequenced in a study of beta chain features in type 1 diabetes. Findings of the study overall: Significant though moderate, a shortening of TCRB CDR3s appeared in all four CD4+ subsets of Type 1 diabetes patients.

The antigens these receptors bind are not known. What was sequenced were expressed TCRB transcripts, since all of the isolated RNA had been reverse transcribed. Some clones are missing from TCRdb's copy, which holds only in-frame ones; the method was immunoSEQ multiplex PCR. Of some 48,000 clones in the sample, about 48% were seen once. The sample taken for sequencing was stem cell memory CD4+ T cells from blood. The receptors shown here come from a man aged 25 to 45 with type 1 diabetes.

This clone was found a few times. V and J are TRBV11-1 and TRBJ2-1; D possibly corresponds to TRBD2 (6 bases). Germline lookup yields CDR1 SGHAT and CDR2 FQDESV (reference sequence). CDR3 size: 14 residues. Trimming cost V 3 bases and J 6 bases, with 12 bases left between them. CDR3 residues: CASSFGGGFNEQFF. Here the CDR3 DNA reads TGTGCCAGCAGCTTTGGGGGAGGCTTCAATGAGCAGTTCTTC.

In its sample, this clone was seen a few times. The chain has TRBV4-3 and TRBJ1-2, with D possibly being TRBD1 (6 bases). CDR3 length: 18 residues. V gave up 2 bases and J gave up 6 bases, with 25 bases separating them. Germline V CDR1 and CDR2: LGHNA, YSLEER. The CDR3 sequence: CASSQYGGPGTSLDGYTF. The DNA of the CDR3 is TGCGCCAGCAGCCAATACGGGGGGCCAGGAACATCTTTGGATGGCTACACCTTC.

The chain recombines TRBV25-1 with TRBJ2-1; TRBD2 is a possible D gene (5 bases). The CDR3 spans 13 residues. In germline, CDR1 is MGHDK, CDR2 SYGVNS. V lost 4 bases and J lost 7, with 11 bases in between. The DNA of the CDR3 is TGTGCCAGCAGTGCTAGGACTTCGAATGAGCAGTTCTTC. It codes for CASSARTSNEQFF.

CDR3 sequence reads: CASSPAAGGLAETQYF. Written as DNA, the CDR3 is TGTGCCAGCTCACCGGCAGCGGGAGGGCTAGCCGAGACCCAGTACTTC. The chain employs TRBV18 and TRBJ2-5; the match to TRBD2 covers 10 bases. Germline lookup yields CDR1 KGHSH and CDR2 LQKENI. The CDR3 spans 16 residues. V shed 3 bases and J 5 bases; nucleotides not matched to a gene: 9.

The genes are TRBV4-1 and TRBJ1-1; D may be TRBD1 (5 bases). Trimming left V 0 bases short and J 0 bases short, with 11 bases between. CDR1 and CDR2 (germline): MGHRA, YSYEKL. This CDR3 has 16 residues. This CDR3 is CASSQDRATMNTEAFF. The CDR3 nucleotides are TGCGCCAGCAGCCAAGACAGGGCCACCATGAACACTGAAGCTTTCTTT.

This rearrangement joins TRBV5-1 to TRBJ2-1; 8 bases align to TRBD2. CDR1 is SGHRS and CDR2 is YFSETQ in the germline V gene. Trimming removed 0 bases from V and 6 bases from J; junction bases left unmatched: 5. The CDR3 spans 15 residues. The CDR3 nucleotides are TGCGCCAGCAGCTTGGCCGGGACTAGGGTCAATGAGCAGTTCTTC. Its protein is CASSLAGTRVNEQFF.

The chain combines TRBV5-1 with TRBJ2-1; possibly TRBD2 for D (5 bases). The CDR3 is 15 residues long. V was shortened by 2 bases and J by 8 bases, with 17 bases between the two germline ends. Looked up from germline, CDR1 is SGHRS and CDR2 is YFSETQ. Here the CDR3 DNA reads TGCGCCAGCAGCTTTATGGACGGACTTGCCCATGAGCAGTTCTTC. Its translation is CASSFMDGLAHEQFF.

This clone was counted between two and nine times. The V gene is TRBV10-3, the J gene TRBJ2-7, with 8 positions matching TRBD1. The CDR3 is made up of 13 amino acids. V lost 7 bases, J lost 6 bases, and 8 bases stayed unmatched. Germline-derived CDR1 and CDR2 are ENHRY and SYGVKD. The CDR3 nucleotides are TGTGCCATCACCCCGGGACAGGACTTCGAGCAGTACTTC. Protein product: CAITPGQDFEQYF.

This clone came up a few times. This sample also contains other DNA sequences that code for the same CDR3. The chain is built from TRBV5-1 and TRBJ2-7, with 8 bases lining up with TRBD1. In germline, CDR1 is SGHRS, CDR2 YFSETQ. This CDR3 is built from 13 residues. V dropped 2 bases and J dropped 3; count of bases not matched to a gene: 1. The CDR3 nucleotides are TGCGCCAGCAGCTTTGACAGGGGCTACGAGCAGTACTTC. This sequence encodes CASSFDRGYEQYF.

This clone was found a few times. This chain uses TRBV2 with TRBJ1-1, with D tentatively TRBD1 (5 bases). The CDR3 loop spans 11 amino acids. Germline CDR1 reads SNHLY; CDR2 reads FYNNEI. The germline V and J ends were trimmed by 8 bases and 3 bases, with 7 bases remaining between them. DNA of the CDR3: TGTGCCAGCTCGGGGGACACTGAAGCTTTCTTT. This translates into CASSGDTEAFF. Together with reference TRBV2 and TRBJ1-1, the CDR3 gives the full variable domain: EPEVTQTPSHQVTQMGQEVILRCVPISNHLYFYWYRQILGQKVEFLVSFYNNEISEKSEIFDDQFSVERPDGSNFTLKIRSTKLEDSAMYFCASSGDTEAFFGQGTRLTVV.

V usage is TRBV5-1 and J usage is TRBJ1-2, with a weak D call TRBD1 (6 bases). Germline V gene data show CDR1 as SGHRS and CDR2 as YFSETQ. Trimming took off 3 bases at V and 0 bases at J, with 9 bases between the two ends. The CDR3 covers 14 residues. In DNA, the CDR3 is TGCGCCAGCAGCTATACAGGGCCTAACTATGGCTACACCTTC. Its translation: CASSYTGPNYGYTF.

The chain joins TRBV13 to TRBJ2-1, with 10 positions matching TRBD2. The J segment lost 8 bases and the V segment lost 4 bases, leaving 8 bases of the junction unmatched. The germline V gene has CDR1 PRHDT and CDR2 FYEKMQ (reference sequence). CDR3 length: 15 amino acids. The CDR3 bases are TGTGCCAGCAGCTCTGTAACTAGCGGGATTTATGAGCAGTTCTTC. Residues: CASSSVTSGIYEQFF.

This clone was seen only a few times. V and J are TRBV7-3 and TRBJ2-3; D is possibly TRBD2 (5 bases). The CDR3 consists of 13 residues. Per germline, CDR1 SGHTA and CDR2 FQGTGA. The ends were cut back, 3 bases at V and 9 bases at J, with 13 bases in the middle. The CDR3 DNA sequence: TGTGCCAGCAGCTTCGTCGGGGTCGGCACGCAGTATTTT. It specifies CASSFVGVGTQYF. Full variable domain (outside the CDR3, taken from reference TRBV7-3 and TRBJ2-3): GAGVSQTPSNKVTEKGKYVELRCDPISGHTALYWYRQSLGQGPEFLIYFQGTGAADDSGLPNDRFFAVRPEGSVSTLKIQRTERGDSAVYLCASSFVGVGTQYFGPGTRLTVL.

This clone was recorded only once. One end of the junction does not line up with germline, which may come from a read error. This CDR3 is CASSIGTGGNGKLFF. CDR3 sequence (DNA): TGTGCCAGCAGTATCGGGACAGGGGGAAATGGAAAACTGTTTTTT. The gene calls are TRBV28 and TRBJ1-4; 11 bases align to TRBD1. There are 15 residues in the CDR3. The germline V gene encodes CDR1 MDHEN and CDR2 SYDVKM.

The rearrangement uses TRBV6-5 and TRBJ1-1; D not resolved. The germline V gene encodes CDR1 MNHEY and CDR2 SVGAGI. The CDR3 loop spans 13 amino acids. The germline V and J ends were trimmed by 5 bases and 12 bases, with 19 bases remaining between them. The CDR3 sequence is CASSKGARTWPFF. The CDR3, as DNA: TGTGCCAGCAGTAAGGGAGCCCGGACGTGGCCTTTCTTT.

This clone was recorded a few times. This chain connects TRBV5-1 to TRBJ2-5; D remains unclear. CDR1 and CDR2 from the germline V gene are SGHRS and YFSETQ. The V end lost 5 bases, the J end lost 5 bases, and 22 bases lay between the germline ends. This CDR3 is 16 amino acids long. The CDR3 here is CASSSGSGFPFETQYF. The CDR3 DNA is TGCGCCAGCAGTTCCGGTTCAGGATTTCCTTTCGAGACCCAGTACTTC.

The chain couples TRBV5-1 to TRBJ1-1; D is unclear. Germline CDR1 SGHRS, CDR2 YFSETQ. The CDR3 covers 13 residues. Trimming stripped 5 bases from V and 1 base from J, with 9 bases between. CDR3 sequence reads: CASRKRGNTEAFF. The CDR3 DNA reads TGCGCCAGCAGAAAACGGGGGAACACTGAAGCTTTCTTT.

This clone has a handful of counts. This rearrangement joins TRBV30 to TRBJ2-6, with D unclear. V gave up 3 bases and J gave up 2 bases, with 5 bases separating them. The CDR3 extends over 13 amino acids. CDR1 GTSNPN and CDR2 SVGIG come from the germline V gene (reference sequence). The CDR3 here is CAWRTAGANVLTF. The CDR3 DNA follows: TGTGCCTGGAGGACTGCTGGGGCCAACGTCCTGACTTTC.

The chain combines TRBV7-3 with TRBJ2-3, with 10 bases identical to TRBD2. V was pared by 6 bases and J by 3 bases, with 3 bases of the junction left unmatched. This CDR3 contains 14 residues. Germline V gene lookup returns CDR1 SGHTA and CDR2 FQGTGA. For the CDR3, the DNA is TGTGCCAGCAGTGGGACTAGCGAGACAGATACGCAGTATTTT. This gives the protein CASSGTSETDTQYF.

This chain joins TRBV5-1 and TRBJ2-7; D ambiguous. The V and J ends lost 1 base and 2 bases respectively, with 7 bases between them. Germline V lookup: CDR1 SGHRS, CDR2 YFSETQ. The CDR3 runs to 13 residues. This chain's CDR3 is CASSLTDTYEQYF. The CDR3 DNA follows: TGCGCCAGCAGCTTGACAGACACCTACGAGCAGTACTTC.

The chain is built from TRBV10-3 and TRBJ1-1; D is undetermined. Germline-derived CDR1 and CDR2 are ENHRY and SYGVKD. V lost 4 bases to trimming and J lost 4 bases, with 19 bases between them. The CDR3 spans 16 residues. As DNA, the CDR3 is TGTGCCATCAGTGGTGGATATGCAGGAACGAGCACTGAAGCTTTCTTT. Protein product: CAISGGYAGTSTEAFF.

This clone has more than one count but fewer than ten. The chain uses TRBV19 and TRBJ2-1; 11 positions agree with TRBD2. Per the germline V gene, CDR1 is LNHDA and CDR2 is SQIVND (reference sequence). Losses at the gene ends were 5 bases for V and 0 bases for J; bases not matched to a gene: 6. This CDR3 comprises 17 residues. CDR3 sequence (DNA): TGTGCCAGTAGTCCCAGACTAGCGGGGACCTCCTACAATGAGCAGTTCTTC. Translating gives CASSPRLAGTSYNEQFF.

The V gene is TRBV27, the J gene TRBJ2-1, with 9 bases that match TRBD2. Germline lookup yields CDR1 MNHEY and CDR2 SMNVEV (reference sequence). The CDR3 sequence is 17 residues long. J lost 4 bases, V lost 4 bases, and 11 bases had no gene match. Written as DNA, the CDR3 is TGTGCCAGCAGTTCGCCCCTGACTAGCGGATTTTACAATGAGCAGTTCTTC. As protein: CASSSPLTSGFYNEQFF.

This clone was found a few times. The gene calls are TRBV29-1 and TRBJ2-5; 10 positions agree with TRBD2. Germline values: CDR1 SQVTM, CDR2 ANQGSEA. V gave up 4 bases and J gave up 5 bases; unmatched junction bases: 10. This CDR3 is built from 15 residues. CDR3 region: CSVAGLAGVGETQYF. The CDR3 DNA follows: TGCAGCGTTGCCGGGCTAGCGGGAGTCGGGGAGACCCAGTACTTC.

The CDR3: CASSIKNQGEQYF. The CDR3 nucleotides read TGTGCCAGTAGTATCAAGAACCAGGGTGAGCAGTACTTC. The chain joins TRBV19 to TRBJ2-7; possible D gene TRBD1, 5 bases. V gave up 3 bases and J gave up 7 bases, with 13 bases separating them. This CDR3 comprises 13 residues. The germline V gene has CDR1 LNHDA and CDR2 SQIVND (reference sequence).

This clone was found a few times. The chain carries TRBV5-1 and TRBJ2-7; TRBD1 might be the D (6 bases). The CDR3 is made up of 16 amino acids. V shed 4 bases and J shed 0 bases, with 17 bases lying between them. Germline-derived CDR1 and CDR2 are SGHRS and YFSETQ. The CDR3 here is CASSGYRDLGSYEQYF. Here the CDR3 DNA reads TGCGCCAGCAGCGGATACAGGGATTTGGGCTCCTACGAGCAGTACTTC.

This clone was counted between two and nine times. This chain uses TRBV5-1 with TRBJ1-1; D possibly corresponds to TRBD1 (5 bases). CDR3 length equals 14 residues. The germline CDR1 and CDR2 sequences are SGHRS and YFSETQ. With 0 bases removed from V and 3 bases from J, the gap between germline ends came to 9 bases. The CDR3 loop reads CASSLAATDTEAFF. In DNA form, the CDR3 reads TGCGCCAGCAGCTTGGCCGCGACAGACACTGAAGCTTTCTTT.

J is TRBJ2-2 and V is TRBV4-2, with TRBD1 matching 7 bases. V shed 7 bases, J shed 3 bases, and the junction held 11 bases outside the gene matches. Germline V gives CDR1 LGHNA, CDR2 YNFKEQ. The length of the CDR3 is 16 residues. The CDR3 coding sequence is TGTGCCAGCACCTCATCTAGGGGGCGCGACACCGGGGAGCTGTTTTTT. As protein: CASTSSRGRDTGELFF.

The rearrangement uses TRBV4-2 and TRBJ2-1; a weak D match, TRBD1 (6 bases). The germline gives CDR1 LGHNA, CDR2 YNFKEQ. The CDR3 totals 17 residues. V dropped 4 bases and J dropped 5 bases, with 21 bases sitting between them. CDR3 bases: TGTGCCAGCAGCCGCGCAGTCAACAGGGCATACCACAATGAGCAGTTCTTC. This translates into CASSRAVNRAYHNEQFF.